The entry that follows covers one T cell receptor (beta chain) sequence. This study enrolled people aged roughly 18 to 100 from around 26 US geographic areas. This entry is derived from a study of blood T cell repertoires in COVID-19. Trimming took 4 bases from V and 1 from J, leaving 18 bases between them. In germline, CDR1 is MGHRA, CDR2 YSYEKL. The CDR3 has 17 residues. Measured with immunoSEQ multiplex PCR; TCRdb has only the in-frame clones, and not every one. The sample yields about 460,000 clones, about 88% seen once. The receptor comes from a woman aged 60-75 years who had recovered from COVID-19. Sequencing was done on a sample of PBMCs or T cells enriched from blood (not recorded which). The V and J genes are TRBV4-1 and TRBJ2-3; TRBD2 might be the D (7 bases). The CDR3 coding sequence is TGCGCCAGCAGCCCGGGGGGCGCTAGCGGAGGCACAGATACGCAGTATTTT. It is translated as CASSPGGASGGTDTQYF.